This entry lists 19 T cell receptor beta chains sequenced from one sample in a study of vaccination and CD4 T cells after COVID-19. Treatment given: roughly 10-day PBMC culture with coronavirus spike peptide pools or control peptides (ViraFEST assay). Sequenced with the Oncomine TCR Beta short-read assay was DNA taken from cultured CD4+ T cells. TCRdb reprocessed the PCR reads with MiXCR, giving one entry per CDR3 protein. This table holds roughly 20,000 distinct CDR3 sequences, around 62% found once. No antigen has been identified for these receptors. Sequencing used CD4+ T cells from blood, cultured in vitro, obtained before SARS-CoV-2 vaccination. The source of these receptors is a human donor who received a COVID-19 vaccine.

The chain couples TRBV24-1 to TRBJ2-6; D not resolved. Germline-derived CDR1 and CDR2 are KGHDR and SFDVKD. Trimming cost V 5 bases and J 0 bases, with 7 bases left between them. This CDR3 contains 15 residues. CDR3 coding DNA: TGTGCCACCAGTGGCCCTCACTCTGGGGCCAACGTCCTGACTTTC. This codes for CATSGPHSGANVLTF.

The chain employs TRBV30 and TRBJ2-6; D unresolved. Trimming removed 2 bases from V and 2 bases from J, with 10 bases in between. This CDR3 has 15 residues. From germline, CDR1 is GTSNPN and CDR2 SVGIG (reference sequence). CDR3: CAWSLHRPGANVLTF. In DNA form, the CDR3 reads TGTGCCTGGAGTTTACACCGGCCTGGGGCCAACGTCCTGACTTTC.

The CDR3 DNA follows: TGCAGCGTTGGACAGGGCCCCAGCTCACCCCTCCACTTT. Its translation is CSVGQGPSSPLHF. The J gene is TRBJ1-6, the V gene TRBV29-1; 7 nucleotides line up with TRBD1. CDR1 and CDR2 (germline): SQVTM, ANQGSEA. This CDR3 is built from 13 residues. The V and J ends lost 4 bases and 10 bases, in that order; junction bases with no gene match: 7.

The chain's CDR3 is CARSIGPNTGELFF. The CDR3 region has the DNA TGTGCCAGAAGCATCGGACCAAACACCGGGGAGCTGTTTTTT. This chain joins TRBV5-3 and TRBJ2-2; no firm D call. TRBV5-3 counts as an open reading frame of uncertain function. Trimming took 4 bases from V and 2 from J, leaving 9 bases between them. The CDR3 sequence is 14 residues long.

The gene calls are TRBV24-1 and TRBJ1-1, with D possibly TRBD1 on 5 matching bases. Germline V lookup: CDR1 KGHDR, CDR2 SFDVKD. The CDR3 loop spans 13 amino acids. Between the trimmed V and J ends, which lost 5 bases and 3 bases, there was a span of 9 bases. CDR3 nucleotide sequence: TGTGCCACCAGTGTACGAGGGGACACTGAAGCTTTCTTT. Its translation: CATSVRGDTEAFF.

This clonotype has more than one count but fewer than ten. The genes are TRBV19 and TRBJ2-5, with TRBD1 as a possible D gene (6 bases). V dropped 6 bases and J dropped 3 bases, with 20 bases sitting between them. The CDR3 has 16 residues. The germline gives CDR1 LNHDA, CDR2 SQIVND (reference sequence). The CDR3 DNA reads TGTGCCAGTAGAGGAATGGGTAGGACAGCGAAAGAGACCCAGTACTTC. Protein product: CASRGMGRTAKETQYF.

The chain combines TRBV6-5 with TRBJ1-3, with D tentatively TRBD1 (5 bases). The germline gives CDR1 MNHEY, CDR2 SVGAGI. V was shortened by 2 bases and J by 1 base, with 15 bases between the two germline ends. The CDR3 runs 17 residues. The CDR3: CASSYLTGGRSGNTIYF. The CDR3 nucleotides are TGTGCCAGCAGTTACCTTACGGGGGGTAGATCTGGAAACACCATATATTTT.

The rearrangement joins TRBV11-3 to TRBJ2-5; 7 bases are shared with TRBD1. J gave up 1 base and V 3 bases, and 2 bases lay outside the gene matches. CDR1 and CDR2 from the germline V gene are SGHNT and YENEEA. The CDR3 covers 14 residues. The CDR3 DNA is TGTGCCAGCAGCTTGAGGGACAGCCAAGAGACCCAGTACTTC. Encoded protein: CASSLRDSQETQYF.

The CDR3 bases are TGTGCCAGCAGTTTAACGGGGGGCCGGGAGACCCAGTACTTC. This translates into CASSLTGGRETQYF. The chain is built from TRBV28 and TRBJ2-5, with a possible D match to TRBD2 (7 bases). CDR1 and CDR2 (germline): MDHEN, SYDVKM. Trimming removed 2 bases from V and 5 bases from J, with 12 bases in between. This CDR3 is built from 14 residues.

The J gene is TRBJ2-3, the V gene TRBV2; D gene ambiguous. Germline values: CDR1 SNHLY, CDR2 FYNNEI. The V and J ends lost 6 bases and 6 bases respectively, with 19 bases between them. The CDR3 is 15 residues long. The CDR3 spells CASSRQGLLTDTQYF. The CDR3 DNA follows: TGTGCCAGCAGCCGACAAGGGCTCCTCACGGATACGCAGTATTTT.

This clonotype was seen a few times. V usage is TRBV6-1 and J usage is TRBJ1-2, with 8 positions matching TRBD1. Trimming at V came to 5 bases and at J to 4 bases, leaving 12 bases not matched to a gene. Germline values: CDR1 MNHNS, CDR2 SASEGT. The CDR3 covers 16 residues. The CDR3 DNA follows: TGTGCCAGCAGTCTCCGGATGGGCCAGGGGGCCTATGGCTACACCTTC. This codes for CASSLRMGQGAYGYTF.

V usage is TRBV2 and J usage is TRBJ2-5; no reliable D call. The ends were cut back, 8 bases at V and 4 bases at J, with 14 bases in the middle. Germline V gene data show CDR1 as SNHLY and CDR2 as FYNNEI. This CDR3 is built from 13 residues. DNA for the CDR3: TGTGCCAGCGCTAAACCCGAAACAGAGACCCAGTACTTC. This gives the protein CASAKPETETQYF.

In its sample, this clonotype ranks as medium-sized. The V and J genes are TRBV7-9 and TRBJ2-5; no clear D. The CDR3 is 16 amino acids. V dropped 1 base and J dropped 5 bases, with 17 bases sitting between them. CDR1 SEHNR and CDR2 FQNEAQ come from the germline V gene (reference sequence). This CDR3 reads CASSLGSLEPWETQYF. CDR3 DNA: TGTGCCAGCAGCTTAGGTTCCCTCGAACCCTGGGAGACCCAGTACTTC.

This clonotype was seen only a few times. The chain has TRBV5-4 and TRBJ1-2; D possibly corresponds to TRBD1 (6 bases). Per germline, CDR1 SGHNT and CDR2 YYREEE (reference sequence). V was shortened by 0 bases and J by 2 bases, with 8 bases between the two germline ends. The CDR3 is 14 residues long. The CDR3 is CASSLDRVNYGYTF. The CDR3 DNA follows: TGTGCCAGCAGCTTGGACAGGGTCAACTATGGCTACACCTTC.

This sequence joins TRBV7-9 and TRBJ2-7, with D maybe TRBD2 (7 bases). The V end lost 1 base, the J end lost 2 bases, and 12 bases lay between the germline ends. Looked up from germline, CDR1 is SEHNR and CDR2 is FQNEAQ (reference sequence). The CDR3 has 15 amino acids. CDR3 sequence: CASSLGGGPTYEQYF. The CDR3 DNA reads as TGTGCCAGCAGCTTAGGCGGGGGCCCAACCTACGAGCAGTACTTC.

This sequence joins TRBV6-1 and TRBJ1-5; 12 bases are a match to TRBD1. The CDR3 extends over 14 amino acids. Trimming removed 6 bases from V and 5 bases from J; junction bases left unmatched: 2. The germline CDR1 and CDR2 sequences are MNHNS and SASEGT. CDR3: CASRGQGAYQPQHF. In DNA form, the CDR3 reads TGTGCCAGCAGGGGACAGGGGGCATATCAGCCCCAGCATTTT.

The CDR3 nucleotides read TGCGCCAGCAGTCACCTGACAGGGGTCCACGAGCAGTACTTC. It specifies CASSHLTGVHEQYF. This chain joins TRBV10-1 and TRBJ2-7, with 8 nucleotides matching TRBD1. The CDR3 consists of 14 residues. CDR1 and CDR2 (germline): WNHNN, SYGVQD (reference sequence). The trim removed 5 bases at V and 5 bases at J, leaving 8 bases unmatched.

The chain is built from TRBV20-1 and TRBJ1-1, with D uncertain. This CDR3 is 12 amino acids long. Germline V gives CDR1 DFQATT, CDR2 SNEGSKA (reference sequence). Trimming cost V 3 bases and J 4 bases, with 9 bases left between them. CDR3 protein: CSASFQFTEAFF. CDR3 nucleotides: TGCAGTGCTAGTTTCCAATTCACTGAAGCTTTCTTT.

This sequence joins TRBV12-3 or TRBV12-4 and TRBJ1-1; 9 nucleotides line up with TRBD1. CDR3 size: 14 residues. The V and J ends lost 6 bases and 4 bases, in that order; junction bases with no gene match: 6. CDR3: CASSRTGGGTEAFF. CDR3 nucleotide sequence: TGTGCCAGCAGCCGAACAGGGGGCGGCACTGAAGCTTTCTTT.